Sequencing of this TCR beta chain was carried out in a study of cytomegalovirus exposure and HLA in healthy donors. Study in general: It was reported in a later analysis that the same platform had been used for the 90 to 150 validation repertoires as for the roughly 650 first-cohort repertoires. Study conclusions and caveats: Both high specificity and high sensitivity reportedly marked the classifier's diagnosis of cytomegalovirus status. Through in vitro validation, a few CMV-associated chains were shown to be specific for CMV antigens. The authors listed some 150 TCR beta chains as cytomegalovirus-associated.

The protocol was immunoSEQ multiplex PCR, while the TCRdb copy is restricted to in-frame clones and leaves out a portion. This sample has roughly 120,000 clones, with roughly 94% found just once. Trimming cost V 3 bases and J 2 bases, with 8 bases left between them. Germline V CDR1 and CDR2: SGHNT, YYREEE (reference sequence). This CDR3 comprises 13 residues. Notes on this clone: What it binds is unknown.

This receptor was obtained from a woman in her late teens or twenties in good health and CMV-seronegative. This rearrangement joins TRBV5-4 to TRBJ2-5, with a tentative D call TRBD1 (6 bases). Sequenced material: PBMCs. CDR3 nucleotide sequence: TGTGCCAGCAGCTACGACAGGCAAGAGACCCAGTACTTC. Protein: CASSYDRQETQYF.